The next 8 T cell receptor beta chains were all read from a single sample in a study of shared clonotypes between healthy human individuals. Assay used: immunoSEQ multiplex PCR; TCRdb lists only in-frame clones, some missing. The sample includes hundreds of thousands of clones, approximately 71% of them seen just once. The specimen sequenced was PBMCs. These receptor sequences come from a woman in her forties in good health. Some clones in this sample may be carry-over from other donors' samples.

This clone was observed at least ten times. The V and J genes are TRBV5-8 and TRBJ2-5; the match to TRBD2 covers 9 bases. Losses at the gene ends were 4 bases for V and 4 bases for J; bases not matched to a gene: 14. This CDR3 is built from 17 residues. Per germline, CDR1 SGHTS and CDR2 YDEGEE. The CDR3 protein is CASSPFGEAGGGETQYF. In nucleotides, the CDR3 is TGTGCCAGCAGCCCCTTCGGAGAAGCGGGAGGCGGAGAGACCCAGTACTTC.

The chain uses TRBV28 and TRBJ1-5, with no clear D. V was cut by 3 bases and J by 0 bases, with 12 bases left in between. CDR3 length: 16 residues. Per the germline V gene, CDR1 is MDHEN and CDR2 is SYDVKM. The CDR3, as DNA: TGTGCCAGCAGTTTCCGGACGGGAGATAGCAATCAGCCCCAGCATTTT. Translating it yields CASSFRTGDSNQPQHF.

This chain links TRBV6-5 with TRBJ1-1; no clear D gene. The CDR3 has 13 residues. The V end lost 8 bases, the J end lost 1 base, and 11 bases lay between the germline ends. Germline V CDR1 and CDR2: MNHEY, SVGAGI. The CDR3 is CASGEVRNTEAFF. The CDR3 bases are TGTGCCAGCGGGGAGGTTAGGAACACTGAAGCTTTCTTT.

In its sample, this clone was seen a few times. The chain combines TRBV30 with TRBJ2-1; D remains unclear. CDR3 length: 11 amino acids. V was trimmed by 4 bases and J by 9 bases, leaving 10 bases between them. Germline-derived CDR1 and CDR2 are GTSNPN and SVGIG (reference sequence). In DNA form, the CDR3 reads TGTGCCTGGAACGTAGCTACTGAGCAGTTCTTC. Its translation: CAWNVATEQFF.

This clone was counted a single time. V usage is TRBV7-4 and J usage is TRBJ1-5; 8 nucleotides match TRBD1. In germline, CDR1 is SGHVT, CDR2 SQSDAQ. Unmatched junction bases numbered 8, after V lost 7 bases and J lost 3 bases. The CDR3 totals 15 residues. This CDR3 is CASTPDRDNNQPQHF. The CDR3 DNA reads as TGTGCCAGCACCCCGGACAGGGATAACAATCAGCCCCAGCATTTT.

The chain combines TRBV23-1 with TRBJ2-2; D remains unclear. TRBV23-1 is identified as an open reading frame with a role that is uncertain. The V end lost 6 bases, the J end lost 3 bases, and 11 bases lay between the germline ends. This CDR3 has 14 amino acids. CDR3 sequence: CASSPDHDTGELFF. CDR3 DNA sequence: TGCGCCAGCAGCCCGGACCACGACACCGGGGAGCTGTTTTTT.

With respect to this clone: Other DNA sequences of this sample code for an identical CDR3. The chain carries TRBV14 and TRBJ1-2; 7 nucleotides align to TRBD1. The CDR3 spans 13 residues. The J segment lost 7 bases and the V segment lost 4 bases, leaving 6 bases of the junction unmatched. Germline V CDR1 and CDR2: SGHDN, FVKESK. The CDR3 loop reads CASSPQTGTGYTF. The CDR3 nucleotides are TGTGCCAGCAGCCCCCAGACAGGGACTGGCTACACCTTC.

This clone was counted a few times. A far larger clone lies a single base away; this is likely a read error. This rearrangement joins TRBV7-2 to TRBJ1-1, with D unresolved. There are 14 residues in the CDR3. Per germline, CDR1 SGHTA and CDR2 FQGNSA. This CDR3 reads CASSFGMLNTEASF. In DNA, the CDR3 is TGTGCCAGCAGCTTCGGGATGTTGAACACTGAAGCTTCCTTT.